These 10 T cell receptor beta chains came from one sample sequenced in a study of shared clonotypes between healthy human individuals. Here immunoSEQ multiplex PCR was the method, and the copy in TCRdb shows in-frame clones only, minus some. The sample records about 1 million clones, approximately 72% being singletons. Sequencing used memory CD4+ T cells sorted from blood. Subset described: CD45RA-negative fraction. The receptors here all came from a man aged 18 to 35 in good health.

This clone was observed at least ten times. Other DNA sequences within the sample encode an identical CDR3. The V gene is TRBV10-1, the J gene TRBJ2-5; 12 nucleotides line up with TRBD2. Germline V lookup: CDR1 WNHNN, CDR2 SYGVQD (reference sequence). The CDR3 length is 15 residues. V gave up 8 bases and J gave up 2 bases; unmatched junction bases: 6. The CDR3 loop is CASSEGLAGQETQYF. The CDR3 coding sequence is TGCGCCAGCTCGGAGGGACTAGCGGGTCAAGAGACCCAGTACTTC.

V is TRBV19 and J is TRBJ2-3; the D is unclear. Germline loops: CDR1 LNHDA, CDR2 SQIVND (reference sequence). CDR3 length equals 15 residues. V was trimmed by 6 bases and J by 3 bases, leaving 16 bases between them. CDR3 region: CASSPLGFSTDTQYF. DNA of the CDR3: TGTGCCAGTAGCCCTTTGGGGTTCTCAACAGATACGCAGTATTTT.

This chain uses TRBV10-3 with TRBJ2-1; either TRBD1 or TRBD2 may supply D (5 bases each). In germline, CDR1 is ENHRY, CDR2 SYGVKD. Between the trimmed V and J ends, which lost 8 bases and 10 bases, there was a span of 12 bases. The length of the CDR3 is 11 residues. DNA for the CDR3: TGTGCCATCGATCGGGGCACGGAGCAGTTCTTC. It codes for CAIDRGTEQFF.

This sequence joins TRBV7-9 and TRBJ2-7, with 7 positions matching TRBD1. V was pared by 4 bases and J by 4 bases, with 10 bases of the junction left unmatched. CDR3 length: 15 amino acids. CDR1 and CDR2 from the germline V gene are SEHNR and FQNEAQ (reference sequence). The CDR3 region has the DNA TGTGCCAGCAGCTACCAGACAGGGAGAAGATACGAGCAGTACTTC. Protein sequence: CASSYQTGRRYEQYF. Full variable domain (rest looked up from reference TRBV7-9 and TRBJ2-7): DTGVSQNPRHKITKRGQNVTFRCDPISEHNRLYWYRQTLGQGPEFLTYFQNEAQLEKSRLLSDRFSAERPKGSFSTLEIQRTEQGDSAMYLCASSYQTGRRYEQYFGPGTRLTVT.

This clone turned up a few times. The rearrangement joins TRBV7-2 to TRBJ1-5; D is unresolved. The CDR3 covers 15 residues. Trimming took 1 base from V and 4 from J, leaving 11 bases between them. Germline CDR1 SGHTA, CDR2 FQGNSA. The CDR3 is CASSLVLRDNQPQHF. Here the CDR3 DNA reads TGTGCCAGCAGCTTAGTTCTCCGGGATAATCAGCCCCAGCATTTT. Combining the CDR3 with reference TRBV7-2 and TRBJ1-5 gives the whole variable domain GAGVSQSPSNKVTEKGKDVELRCDPISGHTALYWYRQSLGQGLEFLIYFQGNSAPDKSGLPSDRFSAERTGGSVSTLTIQRTQQEDSAVYLCASSLVLRDNQPQHFGDGTRLSIL.

The CDR3 loop is CSVTHMNTEAFF. The CDR3, as DNA: TGCAGCGTGACTCATATGAACACTGAAGCTTTCTTT. This chain links TRBV29-1 with TRBJ1-1; D remains unclear. Deletions cut 6 bases from V and 0 bases from J, with 8 bases between. The CDR3 length is 12 residues. Germline values: CDR1 SQVTM, CDR2 ANQGSEA.

Concerning this clone itself: Other DNA sequences within the sample encode an identical CDR3. This sequence joins TRBV2 and TRBJ1-6, with 8 bases identical to TRBD1. The ends lost 6 bases at V and 7 bases at J; junction bases unmatched: 2. Germline V lookup: CDR1 SNHLY, CDR2 FYNNEI. This CDR3 has 13 amino acids. DNA for the CDR3: TGTGCCAGCAGGGACAGGGAAAATTCACCCCTCCACTTT. It specifies CASRDRENSPLHF.

Notes on this clone: An end of the junction does not agree with germline; a read error may underlie this. The chain combines TRBV7-7 with TRBJ2-5; 10 bases match TRBD2. The CDR3 is 13 amino acids. The germline CDR1 and CDR2 sequences are SSHAT and FNYEAQ (reference sequence). The DNA for the CDR3 is TGTGCTAGCAGCTTAGCGGGGGGAGAGACCCAGTACTTC. The encoded protein is CASSLAGGETQYF.

The chain's CDR3 is CASSEFRQDSGNTIYF. In DNA, the CDR3 is TGTGCCAGCAGTGAATTCAGACAGGACTCTGGAAACACCATATATTTT. The chain uses TRBV25-1 and TRBJ1-3, with a tentative D call TRBD1 (6 bases). V dropped 1 base and J dropped 0 bases, with 10 bases sitting between them. This CDR3 is 16 amino acids long. Germline-derived CDR1 and CDR2 are MGHDK and SYGVNS. Combining the CDR3 with reference TRBV25-1 and TRBJ1-3 gives the whole variable domain EADIYQTPRYLVIGTGKKITLECSQTMGHDKMYWYQQDPGMELHLIHYSYGVNSTEKGDLSSESTVSRIRTEHFPLTLESARPSHTSQYLCASSEFRQDSGNTIYFGEGSWLTVV.

This sequence joins TRBV2 and TRBJ2-1; D is ambiguous. Deletions cut 4 bases from V and 9 bases from J, with 7 bases between. Germline loops: CDR1 SNHLY, CDR2 FYNNEI. The CDR3 sequence is 11 residues long. CDR3 loop: CASSVFTEQFF. The CDR3 DNA follows: TGTGCCAGCAGTGTGTTTACTGAGCAGTTCTTC.